Below, 16 T cell receptor beta chains from the same sample are listed, as sequenced in a study of Ad26.COV2.S vaccination and SARS-CoV-2 variants. TCRdb keeps only in-frame clones here, not all; method: immunoSEQ multiplex PCR. Of about 480,000 clones in the sample, roughly 85% are singletons; the top ten hold 9.5% to 15%. Stated treatment: around 19 received Ad26.COV2.S at low or high dose, single or two shots; roughly 5 received placebo; per-sample allocation not given. All samples were drawn on day 63, counting from the first vaccine or placebo injection. The sequenced sample was peripheral blood, obtained in a trial of Ad26.COV2.S vaccine versus placebo. These receptors came from a person aged 18-65 years who received the Ad26.COV2.S COVID-19 vaccine or a placebo.

V gene TRBV7-2 combines with J gene TRBJ1-2; a weak D match, TRBD1 (5 bases). This CDR3 has 16 amino acids. Germline CDR1 and CDR2: SGHTA and FQGNSA. Trimming took 3 bases from V and 0 from J, leaving 14 bases between them. CDR3 region: CASSLRDLGANYGYTF. Here the CDR3 DNA reads TGTGCCAGCAGCTTGAGGGACCTAGGGGCTAACTATGGCTACACCTTC.

The chain combines TRBV10-3 with TRBJ2-3; possibly TRBD1 for D (6 bases). Trimming left V 1 base short and J 6 bases short, with 8 bases between. Germline V lookup: CDR1 ENHRY, CDR2 SYGVKD. The CDR3 totals 13 residues. CDR3 amino acids: CAISEYREDTQYF. DNA of the CDR3: TGTGCCATCAGTGAGTACAGGGAGGATACGCAGTATTTT.

A few counts support this clone. V and J are TRBV10-1 and TRBJ1-4; D gene ambiguous. V was trimmed by 4 bases and J by 7 bases, leaving 19 bases between them. Germline loops: CDR1 WNHNN, CDR2 SYGVQD (reference sequence). The CDR3 totals 16 residues. The CDR3 nucleotides read TGCGCCAGCAGTGGAAAGGGAACTTCAGAGGTTGAAAAACTGTTTTTT. This gives the protein CASSGKGTSEVEKLFF.

The chain couples TRBV7-6 to TRBJ2-1; D remains ambiguous. Trimming removed 5 bases at V and 0 bases at J, with 14 bases between. CDR1 and CDR2 (germline): SGHVS, FNYEAQ. CDR3 length: 16 amino acids. The CDR3 DNA is TGTGCCAGCAGCCGATCGGCCCTCAGCTCCTACAATGAGCAGTTCTTC. Protein: CASSRSALSSYNEQFF.

The chain employs TRBV7-9 and TRBJ2-7; 10 nucleotides line up with TRBD1. This CDR3 region has 15 residues. V shed 1 base and J 5 bases; nucleotides not matched to a gene: 5. Germline V lookup: CDR1 SEHNR, CDR2 FQNEAQ (reference sequence). The CDR3 bases are TGTGCCAGCAGCTTAGACGGGACAGGGGATCACGAGCAGTACTTC. It is translated as CASSLDGTGDHEQYF.

The gene calls are TRBV7-6 and TRBJ2-7, with no clear D. CDR1 and CDR2 (germline): SGHVS, FNYEAQ. The CDR3 totals 15 residues. Trimming shortened V by 4 bases and J by 3 bases, and 16 bases separated the two germline ends. The CDR3 here is CASSSGTGKGYEQYF. The CDR3 DNA follows: TGTGCCAGCAGCTCAGGAACGGGCAAGGGCTACGAGCAGTACTTC.

The chain employs TRBV5-1 and TRBJ2-7; 10 bases map to TRBD2. The germline CDR1 and CDR2 sequences are SGHRS and YFSETQ. This CDR3 comprises 15 residues. Losses at the gene ends were 5 bases for V and 0 bases for J; bases not matched to a gene: 5. The CDR3 spells CASRHGLAASYEQYF. The CDR3 DNA is TGCGCCAGCAGACACGGACTAGCGGCCTCCTACGAGCAGTACTTC.

The chain employs TRBV6-5 and TRBJ2-3; TRBD2 matches 10 bases. The CDR3 covers 13 residues. In germline, CDR1 is MNHEY, CDR2 SVGAGI. J lost 6 bases, V lost 8 bases, and 5 bases had no gene match. CDR3 DNA: TGTGCCAGCGAACTAGCGGGAAAGGATACGCAGTATTTT. Protein sequence: CASELAGKDTQYF.

The chain recombines TRBV6-1 with TRBJ2-1, with 7 bases lining up with TRBD1. CDR3 length: 14 residues. V lost 0 bases to trimming and J lost 15 bases; unmatched junction nucleotides: 11. CDR1 is MNHNS, CDR2 SASEGT, per germline. The CDR3 spells CASSEALQGPARFF. Written as DNA, the CDR3 is TGTGCCAGCAGTGAAGCGCTACAGGGGCCCGCGAGGTTCTTC.

The chain has TRBV2 and TRBJ2-6, with D perhaps matching TRBD1 (6 bases). Trimming removed 7 bases at V and 0 bases at J, with 13 bases between. The germline V gene encodes CDR1 SNHLY and CDR2 FYNNEI. This CDR3 has 16 residues. The CDR3: CASNPRGNSGANVLTF. The CDR3 bases are TGTGCCAGCAACCCGAGGGGGAACTCTGGGGCCAACGTCCTGACTTTC.

The V gene is TRBV15, the J gene TRBJ2-5, with D unresolved. CDR3 size: 15 residues. The V and J ends lost 0 bases and 1 base respectively, with 9 bases between them. Germline V lookup: CDR1 LNHNV, CDR2 YYDKDF (reference sequence). DNA for the CDR3: TGTGCCACCAGCAGAGATCCCCCCCGCCAAGAGACCCAGTACTTC. It yields the protein CATSRDPPRQETQYF.

The CDR3 loop is CATKAGVGNQPQHF. The CDR3 region has the DNA TGTGCCACTAAGGCGGGCGTGGGCAATCAGCCCCAGCATTTT. The chain recombines TRBV19 with TRBJ1-5; D not certain. The length of the CDR3 is 14 residues. Trimming pared 10 bases from V and 2 bases from J, leaving 15 bases between. CDR1 is LNHDA and CDR2 is SQIVND in the germline V gene (reference sequence).

J is TRBJ2-2 and V is TRBV19; D gene ambiguous. Trimming removed 7 bases at V and 7 bases at J, with 13 bases between. The germline gives CDR1 LNHDA, CDR2 SQIVND (reference sequence). The CDR3 length is 13 residues. CDR3 coding DNA: TGTGCCAGTACTGGTAAAAGAGGCGGGGAGCTGTTTTTT. Protein: CASTGKRGGELFF.

V is TRBV18 and J is TRBJ2-7; TRBD2 matches at 8 bases. With V trimmed by 5 bases and J by 6 bases, 3 bases remained unmatched. The CDR3 consists of 12 residues. CDR1 is KGHSH, CDR2 LQKENI, per germline. The CDR3 bases are TGTGCCAGCTCAACGGGGGGGGTCGAGCAGTACTTC. Translated: CASSTGGVEQYF. Full variable domain (rest looked up from reference TRBV18 and TRBJ2-7): NAGVMQNPRHLVRRRGQEARLRCSPMKGHSHVYWYRQLPEEGLKFMVYLQKENIIDESGMPKERFSAEFPKEGPSILRIQQVVRGDSAAYFCASSTGGVEQYFGPGTRLTVT.

V is TRBV7-2 and J is TRBJ2-1; 8 nucleotides agree with TRBD1. CDR1 SGHTA and CDR2 FQGNSA come from the germline V gene. CDR3 length: 16 amino acids. J lost 3 bases, V lost 0 bases, and 4 bases had no gene match. This CDR3 reads CASSLAETGGYNEQFF. CDR3 coding DNA: TGTGCCAGCAGCTTAGCAGAAACAGGGGGCTACAATGAGCAGTTCTTC.

This chain links TRBV27 with TRBJ2-3; D unclear. The V end was cut by 3 bases, the J end by 1 base, with 5 bases between. This CDR3 comprises 13 residues. CDR1 and CDR2 from the germline V gene are MNHEY and SMNVEV (reference sequence). CDR3 DNA: TGTGCCAGCAGTTTTGGCGGCACAGATACGCAGTATTTT. Its protein product is CASSFGGTDTQYF.